Sequencing of this T cell receptor (beta chain) was carried out in a study of T-cell memory formation after mild COVID-19. Study findings and constraints: The finding that pre-infection memory included some responding clones suggested that cross-reactive memory joined.

This clonotype has more than one count but fewer than ten. Its target is unknown. The authors produced TCR alpha and TCR beta cDNA libraries with sample barcodes and UMIs by 5'RACE using constant-segment primers. From the 5' RACE reads, TCRdb called clonotypes with MiXCR, one entry per CDR3 protein. The data contain 380,000 or so distinct CDR3 sequences, about 13% of them singletons. Germline V lookup: CDR1 LNHNV, CDR2 YYDKDF (reference sequence). Trimming left V 3 bases short and J 8 bases short, with 13 bases between. CDR3 length equals 13 residues. The sequenced material came from PBMCs or a T cell subset sorted from them (not recorded which). The chain is built from TRBV15 and TRBJ1-2; D is unclear. The receptor was derived from a man younger than 35 who had mild COVID-19 (a few samples of this study predate the infection). Cell type and time point are not known. The CDR3 spells CATSRESLAGYTF. CDR3 coding DNA: TGTGCCACCAGCAGGGAGAGCTTGGCAGGCTACACCTTC. Complete variable domain (other parts from reference TRBV15 and TRBJ1-2): DAMVIQNPRYQVTQFGKPVTLSCSQTLNHNVMYWYQQKSSQAPKLLFHYYDKDFNNEADTPDNFQSRRPNTSFCFLDIRSPGLGDTAMYLCATSRESLAGYTFGSGTRLTVV.